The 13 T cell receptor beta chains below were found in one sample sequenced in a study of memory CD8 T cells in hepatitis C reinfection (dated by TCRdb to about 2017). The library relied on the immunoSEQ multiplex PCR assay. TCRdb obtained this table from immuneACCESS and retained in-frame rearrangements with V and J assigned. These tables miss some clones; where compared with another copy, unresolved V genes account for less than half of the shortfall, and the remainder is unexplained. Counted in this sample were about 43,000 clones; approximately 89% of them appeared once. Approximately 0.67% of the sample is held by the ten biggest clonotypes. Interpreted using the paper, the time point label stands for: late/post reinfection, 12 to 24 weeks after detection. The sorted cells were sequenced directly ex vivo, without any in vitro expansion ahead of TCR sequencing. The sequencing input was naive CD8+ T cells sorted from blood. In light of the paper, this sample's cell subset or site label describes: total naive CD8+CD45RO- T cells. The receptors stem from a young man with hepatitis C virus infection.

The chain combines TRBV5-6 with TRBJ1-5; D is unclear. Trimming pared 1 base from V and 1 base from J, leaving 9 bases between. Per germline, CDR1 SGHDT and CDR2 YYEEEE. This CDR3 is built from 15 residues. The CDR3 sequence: CASSLWAISNQPQHF. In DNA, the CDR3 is TGTGCCAGCAGCTTGTGGGCTATCAGCAATCAGCCCCAGCATTTT.

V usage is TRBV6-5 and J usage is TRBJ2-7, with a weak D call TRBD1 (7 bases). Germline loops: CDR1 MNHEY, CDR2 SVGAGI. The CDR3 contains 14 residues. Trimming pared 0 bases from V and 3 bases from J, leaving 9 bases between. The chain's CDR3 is CASSYSQGGYEQYF. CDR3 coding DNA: TGTGCCAGCAGTTACTCGCAGGGGGGCTACGAGCAGTACTTC.

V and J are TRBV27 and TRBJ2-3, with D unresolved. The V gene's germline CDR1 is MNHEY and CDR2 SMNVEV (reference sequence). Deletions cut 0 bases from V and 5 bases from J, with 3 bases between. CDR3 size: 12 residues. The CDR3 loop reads CASSLSGDTQYF. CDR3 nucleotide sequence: TGTGCCAGCAGTTTATCCGGAGATACGCAGTATTTT.

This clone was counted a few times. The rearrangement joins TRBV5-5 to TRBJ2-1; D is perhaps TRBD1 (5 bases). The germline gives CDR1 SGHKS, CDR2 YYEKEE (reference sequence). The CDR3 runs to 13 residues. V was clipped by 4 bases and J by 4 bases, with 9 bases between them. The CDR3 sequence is CASSPDIYNEQFF. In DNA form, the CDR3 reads TGTGCCAGCAGCCCGGACATTTACAATGAGCAGTTCTTC.

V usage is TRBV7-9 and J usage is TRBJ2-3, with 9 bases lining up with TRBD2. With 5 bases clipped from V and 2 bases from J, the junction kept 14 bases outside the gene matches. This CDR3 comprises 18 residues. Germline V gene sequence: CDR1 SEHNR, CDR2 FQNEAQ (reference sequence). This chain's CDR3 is CASSPPLGLAGNTDTQYF. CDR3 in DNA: TGTGCCAGCAGCCCCCCGCTGGGGCTAGCGGGGAACACAGATACGCAGTATTTT.

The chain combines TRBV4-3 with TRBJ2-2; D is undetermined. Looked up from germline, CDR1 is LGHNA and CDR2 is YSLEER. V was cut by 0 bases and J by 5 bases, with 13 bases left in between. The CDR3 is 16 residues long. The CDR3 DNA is TGCGCCAGCAGCCAAGATGTGGGCAGAGTAACCGGGGAGCTGTTTTTT. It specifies CASSQDVGRVTGELFF.

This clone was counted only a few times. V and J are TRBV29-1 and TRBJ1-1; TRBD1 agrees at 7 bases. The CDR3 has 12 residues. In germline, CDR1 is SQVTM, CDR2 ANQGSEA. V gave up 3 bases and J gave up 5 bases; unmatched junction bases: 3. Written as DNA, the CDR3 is TGCAGCGTTGAGGGGGACAGTACTGAAGCTTTCTTT. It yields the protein CSVEGDSTEAFF.

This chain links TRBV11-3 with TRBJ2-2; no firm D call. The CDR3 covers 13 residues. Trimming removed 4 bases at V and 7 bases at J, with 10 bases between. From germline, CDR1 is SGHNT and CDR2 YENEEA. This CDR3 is CASSYSAGGELFF. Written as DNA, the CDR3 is TGTGCCAGCAGCTACTCCGCAGGCGGGGAGCTGTTTTTT.

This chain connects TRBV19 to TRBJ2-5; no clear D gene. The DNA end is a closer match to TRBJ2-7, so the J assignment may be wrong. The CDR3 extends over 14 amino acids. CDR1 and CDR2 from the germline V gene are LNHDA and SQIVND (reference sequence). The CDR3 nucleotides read TGTGCCAGTAGTATAGACGCGAACAGCCACGAGCAGTACTTC. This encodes CASSIDANSHEQYF.

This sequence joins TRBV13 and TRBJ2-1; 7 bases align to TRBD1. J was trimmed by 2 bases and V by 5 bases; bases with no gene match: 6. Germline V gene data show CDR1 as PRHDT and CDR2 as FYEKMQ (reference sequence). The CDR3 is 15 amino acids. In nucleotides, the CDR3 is TGTGCCAGCAGCCCCCCCGGGACAGCCTACAATGAGCAGTTCTTC. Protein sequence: CASSPPGTAYNEQFF.

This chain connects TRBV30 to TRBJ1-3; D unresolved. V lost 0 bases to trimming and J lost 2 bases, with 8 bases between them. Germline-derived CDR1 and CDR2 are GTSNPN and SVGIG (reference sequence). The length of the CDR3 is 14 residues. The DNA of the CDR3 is TGTGCCTGGAGTGTACTTGTACCTGGAAACACCATATATTTT. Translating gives CAWSVLVPGNTIYF.

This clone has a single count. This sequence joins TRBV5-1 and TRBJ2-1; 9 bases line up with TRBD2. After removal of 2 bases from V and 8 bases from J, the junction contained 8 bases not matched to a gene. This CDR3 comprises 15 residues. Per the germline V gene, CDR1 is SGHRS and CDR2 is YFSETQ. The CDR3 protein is CASSLVSGRFDEQFF. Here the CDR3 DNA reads TGCGCCAGCAGCTTAGTTAGCGGGAGATTCGATGAGCAGTTCTTC. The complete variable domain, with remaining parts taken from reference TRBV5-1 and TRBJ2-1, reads KAGVTQTPRYLIKTRGQQVTLSCSPISGHRSVSWYQQTPGQGLQFLFEYFSETQRNKGNFPGRFSGRQFSNSRSEMNVSTLELGDSALYLCASSLVSGRFDEQFFGPGTRLTVL.

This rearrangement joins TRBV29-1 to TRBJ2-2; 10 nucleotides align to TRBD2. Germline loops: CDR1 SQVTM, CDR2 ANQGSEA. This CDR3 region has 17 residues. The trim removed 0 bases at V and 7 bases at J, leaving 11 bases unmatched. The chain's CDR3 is CSVEESFSLAGDGELFF. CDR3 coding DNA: TGCAGCGTTGAAGAATCTTTTAGTCTAGCGGGAGACGGGGAGCTGTTTTTT.